This T cell receptor beta chain was documented in a study of blood T cell repertoires in COVID-19. Study as a whole: Acute and convalescent COVID-19 specimens originated in the United States, Italy and Spain. T cells, B-cell-depleted T cells, or PBMCs supplied cDNA or gDNA.

Looked up from germline, CDR1 is SGHRS and CDR2 is YFSETQ. V was pared by 8 bases and J by 5 bases, with 16 bases between. The CDR3 consists of 13 residues. Source study methods: By means of reference gene primer amplification, nucleated cell counts were estimated. Clones were sequenced by immunoSEQ multiplex PCR, and TCRdb holds only the in-frame ones, with some missing. D and trimming come from the DNA, and the V and J calls and clone size come from that table. The data contain around 700,000 clones, 75% to 90% of them singletons. This receptor was identified in a woman younger than 35 with acute or convalescent COVID-19. This chain links TRBV5-1 with TRBJ1-1, with D possibly being TRBD1 (6 bases). Sequencing was performed on peripheral blood. The CDR3 coding sequence is TGCGCCAGTTACAGGGAGGGGGGAACTGAAGCTTTCTTT. Translating it yields CASYREGGTEAFF.